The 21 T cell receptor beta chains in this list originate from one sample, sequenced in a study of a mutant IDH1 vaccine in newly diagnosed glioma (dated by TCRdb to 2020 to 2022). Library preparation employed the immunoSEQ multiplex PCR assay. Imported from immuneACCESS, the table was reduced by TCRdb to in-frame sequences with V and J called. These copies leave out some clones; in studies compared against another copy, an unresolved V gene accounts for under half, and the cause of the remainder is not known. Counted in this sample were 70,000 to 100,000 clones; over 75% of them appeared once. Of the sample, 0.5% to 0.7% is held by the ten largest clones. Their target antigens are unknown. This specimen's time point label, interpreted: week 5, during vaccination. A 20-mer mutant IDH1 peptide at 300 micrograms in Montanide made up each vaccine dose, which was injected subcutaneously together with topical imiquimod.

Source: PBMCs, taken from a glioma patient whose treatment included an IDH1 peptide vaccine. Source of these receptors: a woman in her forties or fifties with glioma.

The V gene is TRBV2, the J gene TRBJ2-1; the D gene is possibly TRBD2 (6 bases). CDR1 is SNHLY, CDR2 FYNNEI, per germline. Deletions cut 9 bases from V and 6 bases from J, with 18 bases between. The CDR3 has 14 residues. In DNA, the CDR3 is TGTGCCAGAGGGGATCCTAGCGCGGGCAATGAGCAGTTCTTC. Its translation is CARGDPSAGNEQFF.

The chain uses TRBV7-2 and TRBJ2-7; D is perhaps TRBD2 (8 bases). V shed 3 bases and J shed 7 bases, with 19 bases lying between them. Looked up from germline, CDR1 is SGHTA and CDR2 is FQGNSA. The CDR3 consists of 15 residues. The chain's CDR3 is CASSFEGAGGREQYF. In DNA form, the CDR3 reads TGTGCCAGCAGCTTTGAGGGGGCGGGAGGCCGGGAGCAGTACTTC.

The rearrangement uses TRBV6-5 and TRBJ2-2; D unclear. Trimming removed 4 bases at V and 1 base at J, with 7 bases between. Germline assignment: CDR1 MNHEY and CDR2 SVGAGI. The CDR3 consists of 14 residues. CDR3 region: CASSWNGNTGELFF. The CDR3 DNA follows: TGTGCCAGCAGTTGGAATGGGAACACCGGGGAGCTGTTTTTT.

The CDR3 DNA sequence: TGTGCCAGCAGCTTAAGACCGCCGGGGACCAGCTCCTACGAGCAGTACTTC. Its translation is CASSLRPPGTSSYEQYF. The chain carries TRBV7-6 and TRBJ2-7; D could derive from TRBD1 or TRBD2 (5 bases each). From germline, CDR1 is SGHVS and CDR2 FNYEAQ. The CDR3 contains 17 residues. Between the trimmed V and J ends, which lost 2 bases and 0 bases, there was a span of 17 bases.

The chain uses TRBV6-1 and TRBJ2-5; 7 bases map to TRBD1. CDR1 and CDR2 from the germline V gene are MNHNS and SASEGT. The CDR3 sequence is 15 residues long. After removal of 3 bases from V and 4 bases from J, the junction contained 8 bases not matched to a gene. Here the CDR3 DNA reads TGTGCCAGCAGTGATTTGGGACAGAGGGGAGAGACCCAGTACTTC. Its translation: CASSDLGQRGETQYF.

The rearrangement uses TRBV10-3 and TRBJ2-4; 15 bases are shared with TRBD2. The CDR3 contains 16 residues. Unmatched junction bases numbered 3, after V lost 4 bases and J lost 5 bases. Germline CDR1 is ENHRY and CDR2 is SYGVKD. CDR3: CAISGTSGRGENIQYF. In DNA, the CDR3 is TGTGCCATCAGTGGGACTAGCGGGAGGGGCGAAAACATTCAGTACTTC.

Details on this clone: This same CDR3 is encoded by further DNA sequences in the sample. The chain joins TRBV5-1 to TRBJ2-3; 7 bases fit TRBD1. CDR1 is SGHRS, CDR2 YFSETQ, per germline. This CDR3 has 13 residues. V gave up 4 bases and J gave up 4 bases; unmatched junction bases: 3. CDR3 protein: CASSPDRADTQYF. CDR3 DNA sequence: TGCGCCAGCAGCCCTGACAGGGCAGATACGCAGTATTTT.

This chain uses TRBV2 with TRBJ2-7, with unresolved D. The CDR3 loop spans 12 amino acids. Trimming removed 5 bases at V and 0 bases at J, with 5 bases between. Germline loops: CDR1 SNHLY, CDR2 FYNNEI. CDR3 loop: CASSLSSYEQYF. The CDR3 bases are TGTGCCAGCAGTCTGAGCTCCTACGAGCAGTACTTC.

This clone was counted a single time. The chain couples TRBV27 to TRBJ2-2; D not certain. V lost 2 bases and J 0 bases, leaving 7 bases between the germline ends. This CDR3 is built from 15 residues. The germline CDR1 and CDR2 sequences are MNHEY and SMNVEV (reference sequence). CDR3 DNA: TGTGCCAGCAGTTTAAGGGCTTCGAACACCGGGGAGCTGTTTTTT. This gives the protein CASSLRASNTGELFF.

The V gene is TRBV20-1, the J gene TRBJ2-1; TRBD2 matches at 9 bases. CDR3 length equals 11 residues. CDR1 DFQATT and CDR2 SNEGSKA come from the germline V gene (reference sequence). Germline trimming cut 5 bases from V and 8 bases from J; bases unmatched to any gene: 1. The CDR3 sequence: CSAVAGDEQFF. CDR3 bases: TGCAGTGCTGTAGCGGGAGATGAGCAGTTCTTC.

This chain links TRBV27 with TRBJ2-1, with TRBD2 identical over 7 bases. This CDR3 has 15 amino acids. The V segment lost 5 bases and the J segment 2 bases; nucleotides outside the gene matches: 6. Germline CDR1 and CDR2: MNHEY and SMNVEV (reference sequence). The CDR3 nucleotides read TGTGCCAGCAGTCCGATCCGGGGGGCCTACAATGAGCAGTTCTTC. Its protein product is CASSPIRGAYNEQFF.

The CDR3 protein is CATSRDPLSSYNEQFF. In DNA, the CDR3 is TGTGCCACCAGCAGAGATCCTCTGAGCTCCTACAATGAGCAGTTCTTC. This rearrangement joins TRBV15 to TRBJ2-1, with D unresolved. The CDR3 sequence is 16 residues long. V lost 0 bases, J lost 0 bases, and 9 bases lay in between. Germline V gives CDR1 LNHNV, CDR2 YYDKDF (reference sequence). The full variable domain, completed using reference TRBV15 and TRBJ2-1, is DAMVIQNPRYQVTQFGKPVTLSCSQTLNHNVMYWYQQKSSQAPKLLFHYYDKDFNNEADTPDNFQSRRPNTSFCFLDIRSPGLGDTAMYLCATSRDPLSSYNEQFFGPGTRLTVL.

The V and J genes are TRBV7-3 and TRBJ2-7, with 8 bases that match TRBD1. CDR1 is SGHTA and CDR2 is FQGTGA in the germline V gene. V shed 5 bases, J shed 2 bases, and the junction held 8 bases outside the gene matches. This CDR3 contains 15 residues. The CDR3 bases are TGTGCCAGCAGCCCAGGACAGGGCCATGCCTACGAGCAGTACTTC. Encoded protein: CASSPGQGHAYEQYF.

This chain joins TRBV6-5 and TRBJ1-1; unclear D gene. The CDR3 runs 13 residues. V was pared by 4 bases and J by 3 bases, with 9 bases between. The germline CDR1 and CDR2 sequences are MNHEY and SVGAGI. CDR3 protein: CASSSTAHTEAFF. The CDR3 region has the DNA TGTGCCAGCAGTTCTACAGCTCACACTGAAGCTTTCTTT.

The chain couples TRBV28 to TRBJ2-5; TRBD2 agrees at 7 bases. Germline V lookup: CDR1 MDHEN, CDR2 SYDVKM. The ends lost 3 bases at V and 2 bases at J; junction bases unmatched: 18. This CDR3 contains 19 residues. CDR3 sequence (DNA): TGTGCCAGCAGTTTCAGCCCTGGGGGGAGGGCGGGAAGGCAAGAGACCCAGTACTTC. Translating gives CASSFSPGGRAGRQETQYF. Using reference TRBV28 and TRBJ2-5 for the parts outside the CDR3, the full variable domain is DVKVTQSSRYLVKRTGEKVFLECVQDMDHENMFWYRQDPGLGLRLIYFSYDVKMKEKGDIPEGYSVSREKKERFSLILESASTNQTSMYLCASSFSPGGRAGRQETQYFGPGTRLLVL.

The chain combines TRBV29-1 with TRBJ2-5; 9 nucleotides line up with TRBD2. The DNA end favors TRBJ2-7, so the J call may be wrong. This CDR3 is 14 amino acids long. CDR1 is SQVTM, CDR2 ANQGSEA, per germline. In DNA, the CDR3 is TGCAGCGTTGAGGCGGGAGGGCCCGCCTACGAGCAGTACTTC. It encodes CSVEAGGPAYEQYF.

The DNA of the CDR3 is TGTGCCAGCAGTTACTCGACGGGGAACACTGAAGCTTTCTTT. It yields the protein CASSYSTGNTEAFF. This rearrangement joins TRBV6-5 to TRBJ1-1, with unresolved D. The CDR3 is 14 amino acids. Germline V gene sequence: CDR1 MNHEY, CDR2 SVGAGI. V was shortened by 0 bases and J by 1 base, with 6 bases between the two germline ends.

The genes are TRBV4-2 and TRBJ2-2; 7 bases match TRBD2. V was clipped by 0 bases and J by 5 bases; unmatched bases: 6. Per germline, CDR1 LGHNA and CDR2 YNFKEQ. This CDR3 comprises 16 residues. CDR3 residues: CASSQDVSGATGELFF. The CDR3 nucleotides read TGTGCCAGCAGCCAAGATGTAAGCGGGGCGACCGGGGAGCTGTTTTTT.

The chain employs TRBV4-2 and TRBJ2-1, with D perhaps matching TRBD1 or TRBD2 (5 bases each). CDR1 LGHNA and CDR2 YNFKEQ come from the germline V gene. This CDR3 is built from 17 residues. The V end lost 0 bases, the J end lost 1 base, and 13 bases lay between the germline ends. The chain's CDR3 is CASSQDGAADSYNEQFF. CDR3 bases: TGTGCCAGCAGCCAAGATGGGGCAGCGGATTCCTACAATGAGCAGTTCTTC.

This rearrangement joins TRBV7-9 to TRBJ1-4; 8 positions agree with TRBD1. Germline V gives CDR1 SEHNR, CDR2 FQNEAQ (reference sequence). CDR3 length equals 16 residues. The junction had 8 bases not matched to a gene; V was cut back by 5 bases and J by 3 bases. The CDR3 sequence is CASSLTSQGANEKLFF. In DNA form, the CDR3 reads TGTGCCAGCAGCCTAACCTCACAGGGGGCTAATGAAAAACTGTTTTTT. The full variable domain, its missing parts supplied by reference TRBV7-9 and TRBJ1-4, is DTGVSQNPRHKITKRGQNVTFRCDPISEHNRLYWYRQTLGQGPEFLTYFQNEAQLEKSRLLSDRFSAERPKGSFSTLEIQRTEQGDSAMYLCASSLTSQGANEKLFFGSGTQLSVL.

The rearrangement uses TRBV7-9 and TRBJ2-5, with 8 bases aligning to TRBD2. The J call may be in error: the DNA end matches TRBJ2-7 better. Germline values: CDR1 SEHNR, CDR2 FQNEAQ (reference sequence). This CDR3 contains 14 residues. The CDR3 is CASSLPGGPNEQYF. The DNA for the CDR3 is TGTGCCAGCAGCTTGCCGGGAGGGCCGAACGAGCAGTACTTC.